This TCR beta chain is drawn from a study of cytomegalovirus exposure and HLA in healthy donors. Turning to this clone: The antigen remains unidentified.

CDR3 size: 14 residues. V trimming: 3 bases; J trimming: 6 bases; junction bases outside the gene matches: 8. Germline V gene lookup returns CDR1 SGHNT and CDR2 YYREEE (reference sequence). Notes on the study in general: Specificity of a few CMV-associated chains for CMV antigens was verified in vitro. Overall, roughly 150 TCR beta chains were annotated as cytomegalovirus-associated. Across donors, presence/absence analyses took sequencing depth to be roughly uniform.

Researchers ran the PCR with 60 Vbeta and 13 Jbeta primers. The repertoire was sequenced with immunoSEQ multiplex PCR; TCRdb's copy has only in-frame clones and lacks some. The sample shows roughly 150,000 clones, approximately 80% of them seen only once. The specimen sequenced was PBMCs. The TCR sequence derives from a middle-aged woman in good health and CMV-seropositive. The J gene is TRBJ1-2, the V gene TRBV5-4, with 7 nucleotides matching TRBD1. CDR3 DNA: TGTGCCAGCAGCTACAGGGGCCGGCTTGATGGCTACACCTTC. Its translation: CASSYRGRLDGYTF. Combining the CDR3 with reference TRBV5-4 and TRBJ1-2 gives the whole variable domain ETGVTQSPTHLIKTRGQQVTLRCSSQSGHNTVSWYQQALGQGPQFIFQYYREEENGRGNFPPRFSGLQFPNYSSELNVNALELDDSALYLCASSYRGRLDGYTFGSGTRLTVV.